What follows are 9 T cell receptor beta chains derived from one specimen sequenced in a study of blood T cell repertoires in COVID-19 (dated by TCRdb to about 2020). The library relied on the immunoSEQ multiplex PCR assay. Drawn from immuneACCESS, this table holds only the in-frame rearrangements with V and J called that TCRdb kept. Clones are partly lost; checked studies trace under half to an unresolved V gene and leave the rest unexplained. This sample holds around 700,000 clones; approximately 90% were observed only once. Jointly, the top ten make up over 0.2% of the sample. Sequencing was done on a sample of peripheral blood. The receptors stem from a woman between 18 and 29 years old with acute or convalescent COVID-19.

The chain employs TRBV5-8 and TRBJ1-1; D ambiguous. Germline-derived CDR1 and CDR2 are SGHTS and YDEGEE. Trimming removed 0 bases at V and 1 base at J, with 7 bases between. The CDR3 spans 14 residues. CDR3 region: CASSLVAGNTEAFF. The CDR3 DNA follows: TGTGCCAGCAGCTTGGTCGCCGGGAACACTGAAGCTTTCTTT.

The chain couples TRBV7-2 to TRBJ1-1; possible D gene TRBD1, 6 bases. The CDR3 consists of 14 residues. V was cut by 5 bases and J by 5 bases, with 15 bases left in between. The germline V gene has CDR1 SGHTA and CDR2 FQGNSA. The CDR3 DNA sequence: TGTGCCAGCAGCCAACAGGGAGTACGGACTGAAGCTTTCTTT. Protein: CASSQQGVRTEAFF.

This rearrangement joins TRBV29-1 to TRBJ2-6, with 7 bases identical to TRBD1. CDR3 length: 15 amino acids. The germline CDR1 and CDR2 sequences are SQVTM and ANQGSEA. The trim removed 6 bases at V and 0 bases at J, leaving 5 bases unmatched. As DNA, the CDR3 is TGCAGCGTAGGGACAGTGAGCTCTGGGGCCAACGTCCTGACTTTC. Its protein is CSVGTVSSGANVLTF.

The chain recombines TRBV29-1 with TRBJ1-2; perhaps TRBD1 as D (5 bases). CDR3 length: 17 residues. Between the trimmed V and J ends, which lost 3 bases and 8 bases, there was a span of 28 bases. CDR1 and CDR2 (germline): SQVTM, ANQGSEA. Here the CDR3 DNA reads TGCAGCGTTGACAAAGCCCTAGGACAAGGGGCTTCGAGGGGCTACACCTTC. Protein product: CSVDKALGQGASRGYTF.

V gene TRBV5-1 combines with J gene TRBJ2-7, with 11 bases aligning to TRBD2. V lost 7 bases to trimming and J lost 5 bases; unmatched junction nucleotides: 8. This CDR3 region has 14 residues. The germline gives CDR1 SGHRS, CDR2 YFSETQ. CDR3 DNA sequence: TGCGCCAGCGGGTTGGGACTAGCGGCACACGAGCAGTACTTC. Translating gives CASGLGLAAHEQYF.

The rearrangement joins TRBV7-9 to TRBJ2-2; D is perhaps TRBD1 (5 bases). V was shortened by 3 bases and J by 4 bases, with 15 bases between the two germline ends. There are 16 residues in the CDR3. CDR1 and CDR2 (germline): SEHNR, FQNEAQ (reference sequence). The CDR3 sequence: CASSFHWQGGTGELFF. CDR3 nucleotide sequence: TGTGCCAGCAGCTTCCATTGGCAGGGCGGCACCGGGGAGCTGTTTTTT.

This clone was picked up one time. This chain uses TRBV9 with TRBJ1-2; D is unresolved. CDR3 size: 13 residues. Looked up from germline, CDR1 is SGDLS and CDR2 is YYNGEE. V lost 4 bases and J lost 1, with 8 bases in between. CDR3 amino acids: CASSSGDNYGYTF. DNA of the CDR3: TGTGCCAGCAGCTCCGGGGATAACTATGGCTACACCTTC.

This clone was observed a few times. The chain is built from TRBV6-1 and TRBJ1-6, with D possibly matching TRBD1 (5 bases). The CDR3 contains 15 residues. Per the germline V gene, CDR1 is MNHNS and CDR2 is SASEGT. V was shortened by 2 bases and J by 6 bases, with 11 bases between the two germline ends. CDR3 residues: CASSEWVRANSPLHF. CDR3 bases: TGTGCCAGCAGTGAATGGGTCAGGGCTAATTCACCCCTCCACTTT.

The chain has TRBV30 and TRBJ1-4; D possibly corresponds to TRBD1 (5 bases). CDR3 size: 12 residues. Trimming stripped 1 base from V and 8 bases from J, with 8 bases between. Per the germline V gene, CDR1 is GTSNPN and CDR2 is SVGIG (reference sequence). CDR3 sequence (DNA): TGTGCCTGGAGTGCCGGGGGAGAAAAACTGTTTTTT. Translating it yields CAWSAGGEKLFF.